The clone carrying this T cell receptor beta chain was counted a few times. Antigen: not known. The source of the sample is a study of response to subunit inactivated influenza vaccine. TCRdb redid the calling of the RT-PCR reads with MiXCR, one entry per CDR3 protein. The sample has roughly 630,000 distinct CDR3 sequences; about 14% are singletons. Study-level findings and limits: The authors offered the suggestion that each seasonal influenza vaccination recruits few new T cells.

In germline, CDR1 is SGHTA, CDR2 FQGNSA. This CDR3 is built from 17 residues. Trimming left V 4 bases short and J 6 bases short, with 25 bases between. The chain combines TRBV7-2 with TRBJ2-7; D may correspond to TRBD1 or TRBD2 (5 bases each). This specimen was PBMCs from blood, taken 14 to 15 days before vaccination. The source of this sequence is a man in his fifties who received an inactivated influenza vaccine. CDR3 amino acids: CASSYPFPSGTPGEQYF. CDR3 nucleotides: TGTGCCAGCAGCTACCCTTTCCCCTCCGGGACCCCCGGCGAGCAGTACTTC. The variable domain in full, with the rest retrieved from reference TRBV7-2 and TRBJ2-7, is GAGVSQSPSNKVTEKGKDVELRCDPISGHTALYWYRQSLGQGLEFLIYFQGNSAPDKSGLPSDRFSAERTGGSVSTLTIQRTQQEDSAVYLCASSYPFPSGTPGEQYFGPGTRLTVT.